The rows below give T cell receptor beta chains drawn from one sample of a study of T cells after somatic rescue of genetic block. The table came from immunoSEQ multiplex PCR; TCRdb's copy has only in-frame clones and leaves some out. The sample gives around 64,000 clones, about 90% of which show up once; approximately 3% is in the top ten. The source material was peripheral blood mononuclear cells (PBMCs). These receptors were obtained from a middle-aged man. CDR3s include the opening cysteine and the closing phenylalanine or tryptophan. Each record gives: CDR3 protein, CDR3 DNA, J gene, D gene, V gene, clone size. D genes are given only for firm matches. The size entry is marked missing in some rows and otherwise reads once, few, many or a size class.

CDR3aa: CASSPSGEPYEQYF
CDR3nt: TGTGCCAGCAGCCCTAGCGGGGAACCATACGAGCAGTACTTC
j_gene: TRBJ2-7
d_gene: TRBD2
v_gene: TRBV27
abundance: -

CDR3aa: CASSLLDSYTGELFF
CDR3nt: TGTGCCAGCAGTTTATTGGACAGCTACACCGGGGAGCTGTTTTTT
j_gene: TRBJ2-2
d_gene: -
v_gene: TRBV27
abundance: once

CDR3aa: CASSQDLGNTIYF
CDR3nt: TGTGCCAGCAGCCAAGATCTTGGAAACACCATATATTTT
j_gene: TRBJ1-3
d_gene: -
v_gene: TRBV4-2
abundance: -

CDR3aa: CASSETGVWEKLFF
CDR3nt: TGTGCCAGCAGTGAAACAGGGGTGTGGGAAAAACTGTTTTTT
j_gene: TRBJ1-4
d_gene: TRBD1
v_gene: TRBV6-1
abundance: few

CDR3aa: CASSLGGGGPTSTDTQYF
CDR3nt: TGCGCCAGCAGCTTGGGAGGCGGGGGGCCCACTAGCACAGATACGCAGTATTTT
j_gene: TRBJ2-3
d_gene: TRBD2
v_gene: TRBV5-1
abundance: -

CDR3aa: CASSPRQGARNQPQHF
CDR3nt: TGTGCCAGTAGTCCTCGACAGGGGGCCCGCAATCAGCCCCAGCATTTT
j_gene: TRBJ1-5
d_gene: TRBD1
v_gene: TRBV19
abundance: few

CDR3aa: CASSFFREFTGELFF
CDR3nt: TGTGCCAGCAGCTTTTTTCGGGAGTTTACCGGGGAGCTGTTTTTT
j_gene: TRBJ2-2
d_gene: -
v_gene: TRBV7-2
abundance: -

CDR3aa: CASSSQGSRRNSPLHF
CDR3nt: TGCGCCAGCAGCTCGCAGGGTTCTCGGCGGAATTCACCCCTCCACTTT
j_gene: TRBJ1-6
d_gene: -
v_gene: TRBV5-1
abundance: -

CDR3aa: CASSLTSGSSYEQYF
CDR3nt: TGTGCCAGCAGCTTGACTAGCGGGAGCTCCTACGAGCAGTACTTC
j_gene: TRBJ2-7
d_gene: TRBD2
v_gene: TRBV7-2
abundance: few

CDR3aa: CASSVTSGSETQYF
CDR3nt: TGTGCCAGCAGCGTCACTAGCGGATCAGAGACCCAGTACTTC
j_gene: TRBJ2-5
d_gene: TRBD2
v_gene: TRBV9
abundance: once

CDR3aa: CASSPPTADEQYF
CDR3nt: TGTGCCAGCTCACCACCGACCGCCGACGAGCAGTACTTC
j_gene: TRBJ2-7
d_gene: -
v_gene: TRBV18
abundance: -

CDR3aa: CAIKAGEYPDTQYF
CDR3nt: TGTGCCATCAAAGCAGGGGAGTATCCAGATACGCAGTATTTT
j_gene: TRBJ2-3
d_gene: -
v_gene: TRBV10-3
abundance: -

CDR3aa: CASSSIRDRGSYEQYF
CDR3nt: TGTGCCAGCAGCTCGATCCGGGACAGGGGGTCCTACGAGCAGTACTTC
j_gene: TRBJ2-7
d_gene: TRBD1
v_gene: TRBV7-6
abundance: -

CDR3aa: CATSRTGTENYGYTF
CDR3nt: TGTGCCACCAGCAGAACCGGGACAGAAAACTATGGCTACACCTTC
j_gene: TRBJ1-2
d_gene: TRBD1
v_gene: TRBV28
abundance: -

CDR3aa: CASSLAQGQFPLHF
CDR3nt: TGCGCCAGCAGCTTGGCCCAGGGTCAGTTTCCCCTCCACTTT
j_gene: TRBJ1-6
d_gene: -
v_gene: TRBV5-1
abundance: -

CDR3aa: CASSPPRAGNEKLFF
CDR3nt: TGTGCCAGCAGTCCACCCCGAGCGGGAAATGAAAAACTGTTTTTT
j_gene: TRBJ1-4
d_gene: -
v_gene: TRBV25-1
abundance: -

CDR3aa: CAWSVGLTKNEQFF
CDR3nt: TGTGCCTGGAGTGTCGGGCTGACCAAGAATGAGCAGTTCTTC
j_gene: TRBJ2-1
d_gene: -
v_gene: TRBV30
abundance: -

CDR3aa: CASSLGVGPETQYF
CDR3nt: TGTGCCAGCAGTTTAGGGGTAGGTCCAGAGACCCAGTACTTC
j_gene: TRBJ2-5
d_gene: -
v_gene: TRBV28
abundance: -

CDR3aa: CASSAEKWGSGNTIYF
CDR3nt: TGTGCCAGCAGCGCCGAGAAGTGGGGCTCTGGAAACACCATATATTTT
j_gene: TRBJ1-3
d_gene: -
v_gene: TRBV5-8
abundance: -

CDR3aa: CASSPPGGTNYGYTF
CDR3nt: TGTGCCAGCTCACCCCCCGGGGGGACTAACTATGGCTACACCTTC
j_gene: TRBJ1-2
d_gene: -
v_gene: TRBV18
abundance: -

CDR3aa: CASSDSTTVNTDTQYF
CDR3nt: TGTGCCAGCAGTGACTCGACTACGGTGAACACAGATACGCAGTATTTT
j_gene: TRBJ2-3
d_gene: -
v_gene: TRBV6-4
abundance: -

CDR3aa: CASSLLGEGTEAFF
CDR3nt: TGTGCCAGCAGTTTATTGGGAGAGGGGACTGAAGCTTTCTTT
j_gene: TRBJ1-1
d_gene: -
v_gene: TRBV27
abundance: -

CDR3aa: CASSSPDGYGYTF
CDR3nt: TGTGCCAGCAGCTCCCCGGATGGATATGGCTACACCTTC
j_gene: TRBJ1-2
d_gene: -
v_gene: TRBV5-6
abundance: -

CDR3aa: CASSIGGGEQYF
CDR3nt: TGTGCCAGTAGTATAGGGGGAGGCGAGCAGTACTTC
j_gene: TRBJ2-7
d_gene: -
v_gene: TRBV19
abundance: once

CDR3aa: CASRGTDGYTF
CDR3nt: TGTGCCAGTAGGGGGACGGATGGCTACACCTTC
j_gene: TRBJ1-2
d_gene: -
v_gene: TRBV19
abundance: -

CDR3aa: CASSPPGQTYGYTF
CDR3nt: TGTGCCAGCTCACCACCGGGACAGACTTATGGCTACACCTTC
j_gene: TRBJ1-2
d_gene: TRBD1
v_gene: TRBV18
abundance: -

CDR3aa: CASRDGQGILNEQFF
CDR3nt: TGTGCCAGCAGAGACGGACAGGGGATCCTCAATGAGCAGTTCTTC
j_gene: TRBJ2-1
d_gene: TRBD1
v_gene: TRBV11-2
abundance: -

CDR3aa: CASSEYLETQYF
CDR3nt: TGTGCCAGCAGTGAATATTTGGAGACCCAGTACTTC
j_gene: TRBJ2-5
d_gene: -
v_gene: TRBV25-1
abundance: -

CDR3aa: CASSLAPESSLFF
CDR3nt: TGTGCCAGCAGCTTAGCGCCGGAGTCGTCACTGTTTTTT
j_gene: TRBJ1-4
d_gene: -
v_gene: TRBV7-2
abundance: -

CDR3aa: CASSVGGAGATYEQYF
CDR3nt: TGTGCCAGCAGCGTAGGAGGGGCAGGGGCTACCTACGAGCAGTACTTC
j_gene: TRBJ2-7
d_gene: -
v_gene: TRBV9
abundance: -

CDR3aa: CASTPQGNTGELFF
CDR3nt: TGTGCCAGCACCCCACAGGGAAACACCGGGGAGCTGTTTTTT
j_gene: TRBJ2-2
d_gene: -
v_gene: TRBV9
abundance: -

CDR3aa: CASSNTGGRDTQYF
CDR3nt: TGTGCCAGCAGTAACACAGGGGGCAGAGATACGCAGTATTTT
j_gene: TRBJ2-3
d_gene: TRBD1
v_gene: TRBV7-2
abundance: -

CDR3aa: CASSAGTYNTGELFF
CDR3nt: TGTGCCAGTAGTGCTGGGACATACAACACCGGGGAGCTGTTTTTT
j_gene: TRBJ2-2
d_gene: -
v_gene: TRBV19
abundance: -

CDR3aa: CASSLDGTDTQYF
CDR3nt: TGTGCCAGCAGCTTAGATGGGACAGATACGCAGTATTTT
j_gene: TRBJ2-3
d_gene: -
v_gene: TRBV7-2
abundance: -

CDR3aa: CASSLASESAGNTIYF
CDR3nt: TGTGCCAGCAGCTTAGCTTCGGAATCGGCTGGAAACACCATATATTTT
j_gene: TRBJ1-3
d_gene: -
v_gene: TRBV7-2
abundance: -

CDR3aa: CASSLFRPKVHEQYF
CDR3nt: TGTGCCAGCAGTTTATTCCGCCCCAAGGTCCACGAGCAGTACTTC
j_gene: TRBJ2-7
d_gene: -
v_gene: TRBV28
abundance: -

CDR3aa: CASSEGAGALTDTQYF
CDR3nt: TGTGCCAGCAGTGAAGGTGCGGGGGCCCTCACAGATACGCAGTATTTT
j_gene: TRBJ2-3
d_gene: -
v_gene: TRBV2
abundance: -

CDR3aa: CASSAAGADTQYF
CDR3nt: TGTGCCAGCAGCGCAGCGGGAGCAGATACGCAGTATTTT
j_gene: TRBJ2-3
d_gene: TRBD2
v_gene: TRBV7-9
abundance: -

CDR3aa: CASSLGAPTDTQYF
CDR3nt: TGTGCCAGCAGCTTAGGGGCCCCCACAGATACGCAGTATTTT
j_gene: TRBJ2-3
d_gene: -
v_gene: TRBV11-2
abundance: -

CDR3aa: CASSLSLGPGTQYF
CDR3nt: TGTGCCAGCAGCTTGAGTCTTGGTCCGGGGACCCAGTACTTC
j_gene: TRBJ2-5
d_gene: -
v_gene: TRBV11-2
abundance: -

CDR3aa: CAISESAGTPPQHF
CDR3nt: TGTGCCATCAGTGAGTCCGCAGGTACGCCGCCCCAGCATTTT
j_gene: TRBJ1-5
d_gene: -
v_gene: TRBV10-3
abundance: -

CDR3aa: CASGAGKNSPLHF
CDR3nt: TGTGCCAGCGGGGCAGGAAAAAATTCACCCCTCCACTTT
j_gene: TRBJ1-6
d_gene: -
v_gene: TRBV6-5
abundance: -

CDR3aa: CASSLLAGASYEQYF
CDR3nt: TGTGCCAGCAGCCTCTTAGCGGGGGCCTCCTACGAGCAGTACTTC
j_gene: TRBJ2-7
d_gene: TRBD2
v_gene: TRBV7-2
abundance: -

CDR3aa: CASSPGEKLFF
CDR3nt: TGTGCCAGCAGCCCTGGAGAAAAACTGTTTTTT
j_gene: TRBJ1-4
d_gene: -
v_gene: TRBV7-6
abundance: -

CDR3aa: CAIRSGTDENGYTF
CDR3nt: TGTGCCATCAGGTCCGGGACAGATGAAAATGGCTACACCTTC
j_gene: TRBJ1-2
d_gene: TRBD1
v_gene: TRBV10-3
abundance: -

CDR3aa: CAWTITGLTEAFF
CDR3nt: TGTGCCTGGACCATTACGGGGCTCACTGAAGCTTTCTTT
j_gene: TRBJ1-1
d_gene: -
v_gene: TRBV30
abundance: few